This entry concerns a single TCR beta chain. Its antigen is unknown. Base qualities were left out, and no much larger clone turns up one base away. Per the germline V gene (reference sequence), MNHEY is the CDR1 and SMNVEV is the CDR2. The CDR3 sequence holds 15 residues, the cysteine and phenylalanine included. The entry retains the CDR3 DNA only, 45 bases that are in frame from base 1. V is reduced by 11 bases and J by 11 bases, leaving a spacing of 30 bases between them. The entry originates in a study of cytomegalovirus exposure and HLA in healthy donors listed by TCRdb under 2017. In the study overall: An earlier analysis of under 600 of the donors reported 250 to 300 Gb of sequence data and some 120 million unique TCR beta sequences from 150 million to 200 million T cells. To predict cytomegalovirus infection status, the study combined high-throughput TCR immunosequencing, statistical association of individual TCRs with disease status, and machine learning. HLA typing covered class I and class II loci at four-digit resolution. In a later genetic analysis, genome-wide SNP genotypes for about three fifths of the roughly 670 donors were used, and that subset was treated as a discovery cohort. Rather than using new phenotypic data, the later analysis identified candidate immune exposures from TCR beta sequences and from how often those sequences occurred across donors. A separate validation cohort of about 110 different subjects was used in addition to the approximately 610-subject first cohort. About 5 DR-DQ haplotypes were handled as single units for association and clustering, since linkage in the cohort was strong. Typing coverage differed by locus: A, B, C, DRB1 and DQB1 were typed in about 620-640 donors, DQA1 in approximately 520, DPA1 in approximately 600, and DPB1 in 450 to 480. The T cell repertoires of under 700 subjects were profiled by immunosequencing and related to cytomegalovirus serostatus. A later analysis re-analyzed previously published TCR beta repertoires from 666 donors and added high-resolution HLA genotyping to study TCR occurrence patterns. All discovery cohort repertoires had been generated using a single sequencing platform. The aim of the study was to test whether cataloging public T cell receptors could identify signatures of past pathogen exposure. Among the 398 genotyped donors, roughly 80% belonged to the genetic ancestry cluster associated with self-reported Caucasian donors. Donor age, sex, ethnicity and CMV serostatus were compiled together with the repertoire data. An earlier analysis of some 500 of the donors applied high-throughput TCR beta sequencing to assess whether each TCR beta V gene segment acted as functional or pseudogenic. Approximately 310 gigabases of sequencing data and around 80 million unique TCR sequences made up an early release that covered fewer than 650 HLA-typed donors. Among about 400 genotyped donors of the cohort, an average of roughly 230,000 unique TCR beta nucleotide sequences was sequenced per donor, of which roughly 17% were non-productive.

The cohort was made up of approximately 670 healthy bone marrow donors. Cohort members were all nominally healthy when sampled, although unrecorded immune exposures were likely present. The donor tested CMV seropositive, placing the donor among the roughly 300 seropositive members of the cohort. Each donor provided a peripheral blood sample, and peripheral blood mononuclear cells were used for TCR beta sequencing. Genomic DNA was extracted from the blood cell samples with the Qiagen DNeasy Blood Extraction Kit. The library was produced with the immunoSEQ multiplex PCR assay. For the multiplex PCR, a mixture combining 60 forward primers for TCR Vbeta segments and 13 reverse primers for TCR Jbeta segments was used. A multiplex PCR assay on genomic DNA amplified the CDR3 region of rearranged TCR beta genes. Amplified TCR beta libraries were sequenced as 87-base-pair reads on the Illumina HiSeq System. As for the original processing: A later analysis tallied some 79 million unique TCR beta chains across the roughly 610 repertoires, and approximately 12 million of those chains were shared by two or more donors. Raw reads were error-corrected and collapsed into unique sequences with a nearest-neighbor algorithm that merged closely related sequences to remove PCR and sequencing errors. V, D and J gene segments were assigned by aligning CDR3 sequences to IMGT reference sequences. For a sequence to be retained, at least a six-nucleotide match to both a V gene segment and a J gene segment was required. Rearrangements were classified as productive when the CDR3 lacked stop codons and remained in frame with V and J, and all other rearrangements were classified as non-productive. CDR3 was defined by IMGT convention, running from the second conserved V-encoded cysteine to the conserved J-encoded phenylalanine. The earlier analysis of 500 to 750 of the donors excluded any sequence lacking an unambiguous match to a single V gene segment. An earlier analysis of just under 600 of the donors called V segments functional above 56.7% productive rearrangements and segregating when the between-donor standard deviation exceeded 5%. A statistical classification framework was developed to diagnose cytomegalovirus status using the catalog of TCR beta chain sequences. A later analysis assigned V and J genes by comparing TCR nucleotide sequences with IMGT/GENE-DB human TR gene sequences. A later analysis assigned CDR3 sequences and most-parsimonious VDJ recombination scenarios with the TCRdist pipeline. In a later analysis, each TCR beta chain was defined by its CDR3 amino acid sequence together with its V-gene family, and reads without a unique V-gene family were excluded. As a way to deal with suspected cross-contamination and a sequencing artifact, a later analysis dropped 500 to 700 nucleotide sequences that were highly shared and had low generation probability. In a later analysis, a clonal expansion index for each public chain was calculated from normalized within-repertoire ranks of inferred template counts. In a later analysis, generation probabilities were computed with a VDJ recombination model fitted to out-of-frame rearrangements, and the resulting probabilities were checked against IGoR. Hypergeometric tests were used in a later analysis to score TCR-TCR, TCR-HLA and TCR-CMV co-occurrence, with a repertoire-size bias correction applied to the TCR pairs. To estimate false discovery rates, a later analysis permuted the HLA or CMV assignments 20 times. In a later analysis, co-occurring TCRs were grouped with DBSCAN, and TCRdist sequence similarity was added when clustering was performed within HLA-allele-positive subsets. Repertoires with fewer than 30,000 or more than 120,000 public chains, plus five repertoires with anomalous nucleotide sharing, were excluded from co-occurrence clustering. TCRdb carries this immuneACCESS record with in-frame sequences only. Its versions omit some clonotypes, under half of them owing to an unresolved V gene in the studies checked, with the rest unexplained. V, J and clone size derive from that table, while D and trimming were established from the DNA sequence. In this sample the table shows over 130,000 clones, 75% to 85% of which occur a single time. Jointly, the top ten make up around 6.5% of the sample.

Study-level results and caveats: The sequencing pipeline was judged likely to have produced a cluster of highly shared sequence variants as a technical artifact. According to the authors, the approach could potentially be generalized to other disease states and immunological phenotypes. The only immune exposure information available for the cohort was CMV serostatus. An earlier analysis of 587 of the donors showed that most TCR beta V segments appeared in productive rearrangements either about 87% or about 30% of the time, which broadly matched IMGT annotations. Because HLA typing was missing for some donors at each locus, association tests included only the typed subset. In a later genetic analysis, fewer N-insertions in productive TCRs were reported among donors in an Asian-associated ancestry cluster than the roughly 700-donor mean. The classifier was reported to diagnose cytomegalovirus status with high specificity and sensitivity in both the original cohort and the validation cohort. Three of the identified cytomegalovirus-associated TCR beta chains were confirmed in vitro to be specific for cytomegalovirus antigens. In a later analysis, the rate of TCR association differed among HLA loci, with DRB1 alleles having the most associated TCRs and HLA-C alleles having the fewest. The study gave a list of about 160 TCR beta chains associated with cytomegalovirus. Some IMGT-functional V segments, including TRBV6-2 and TRBV6-3, could not be told apart with the 87-base-pair reads, so those segments were excluded. A further reported finding was that TCR beta sequences accurately predicted the HLA-A and HLA-B alleles for most subjects in the first cohort. When HLA alleles, especially DR and DQ, strongly co-occurred, attributing TCR associations to individual alleles was difficult. In a later analysis, around 15,000 TCR beta sequences were associated with specific HLA alleles at a false discovery rate of 0.05. V-gene and J-gene trimming of TCR beta chains was associated with a missense DCLRE1C variant in a later genetic analysis, and the association was replicated in an independent cohort. The cohort was sequenced for TCR beta chains only, and without alpha or paired-chain data the features that could be detected were limited. A later analysis found that HLA-associated TCR beta chains were more clonally expanded and had lower generation probabilities than equally common non-associated chains. Presence/absence analyses assumed roughly uniform sequencing depth across donors, an assumption that may not hold. Fewer than 20 rarely observed V segments, including chromosome 9 orphons, were excluded from the earlier analysis of some 590 of the donors because counts were too low. Correlated functional status among segregating V segments might be attributable to linkage disequilibrium, but an unknown experimental factor could not be ruled out. A later analysis found that most CMV-associated TCR beta chains appeared HLA-restricted, with HLA associations seemingly driven largely by CMV exposure. According to a later analysis, parvovirus B19, influenza, CMV and Epstein-Barr virus appeared linked to several top co-occurrence clusters. Across donors, most TCR sequences were observed very rarely, whereas some public TCRs were present in many individuals.

Sequenced material: PBMCs. The origin of this receptor is a man over 45 in good health and CMV-seropositive. The chain is assembled from TRBV27 and TRBJ2-5; the D gene is perhaps TRBD1, on 8 matching bases. The CDR3: CASHPQGASGTEQYF. Read as DNA, the sequence is TGTGCCTCACACCCCCAGGGGGCTAGCGGCACAGAGCAGTACTTC.